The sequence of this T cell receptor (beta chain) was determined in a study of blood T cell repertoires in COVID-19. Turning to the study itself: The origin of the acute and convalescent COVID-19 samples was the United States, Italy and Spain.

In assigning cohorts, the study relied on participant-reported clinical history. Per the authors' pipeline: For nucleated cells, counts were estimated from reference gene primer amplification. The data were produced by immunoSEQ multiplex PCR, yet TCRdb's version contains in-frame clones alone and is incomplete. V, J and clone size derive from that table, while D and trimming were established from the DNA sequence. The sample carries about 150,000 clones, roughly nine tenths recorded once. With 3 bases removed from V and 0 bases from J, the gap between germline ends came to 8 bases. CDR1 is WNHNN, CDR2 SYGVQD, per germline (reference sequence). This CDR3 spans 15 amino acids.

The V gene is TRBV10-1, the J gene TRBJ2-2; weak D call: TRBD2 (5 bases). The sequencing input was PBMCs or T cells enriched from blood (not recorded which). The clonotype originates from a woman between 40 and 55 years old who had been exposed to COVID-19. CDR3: CASSDFSANTGELFF. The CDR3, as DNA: TGCGCCAGCAGTGACTTTAGCGCGAACACCGGGGAGCTGTTTTTT.